Listed below are T cell receptor beta chains from one sample, sequenced in a study of CD8 T cells in Susac syndrome. TCRdb independently ran MiXCR on the immunoSEQ multiplex PCR reads; one entry per CDR3 protein. The repertoire holds about 180,000 distinct CDR3 sequences, approximately 96% seen once, with approximately 0.088% in the top ten. Sequencing was done on a sample of CD4+ T cells from PBMCs. These receptors all stem from a human donor with multiple sclerosis. Each CDR3 is given with its conserved first and last residue. The order of the fields is clone size, J gene, CDR3 length, V gene, D gene, CDR3 protein, CDR3 DNA. A D gene is named only where the DNA matches it firmly. A clone size is listed for some rows: how often the clone was seen (once, few, many), or a class if it is expanded.

. TRBJ2-7 11 TRBV20-1 . CSATPPIEQYF TGCAGTGCTACCCCTCCTATCGAGCAGTACTTC
. TRBJ2-3 15 TRBV29-1 TRBD2 CSARDGRGNTDTQYF TGCAGCGCCCGAGATGGGCGGGGGAACACAGATACGCAGTATTTT
. TRBJ2-1 13 TRBV9 TRBD1 CASSVGTGGLKFF TGTGCCAGCAGCGTAGGGACAGGCGGGCTGAAGTTCTTC
. TRBJ2-1 16 TRBV12-3/TRBV12-4 TRBD2 CASSPRTSGVYNEQFF TGTGCCAGCAGTCCCCGGACTAGCGGGGTATACAATGAGCAGTTCTTC
. TRBJ2-2 16 TRBV7-9 . CASSPLGPGVTGELFF TGTGCCAGCAGCCCGCTCGGGCCAGGGGTCACCGGGGAGCTGTTTTTT
. TRBJ2-5 15 TRBV20-1 TRBD2 CSAFTSGGRRETQYF TGCAGTGCGTTTACTAGCGGGGGACGGAGGGAGACCCAGTACTTC
. TRBJ1-4 15 TRBV4-2 . CASSQEDAEVEKLFF TGTGCCAGCAGCCAAGAGGACGCAGAGGTTGAAAAACTGTTTTTT
. TRBJ2-7 13 TRBV20-1 TRBD2 CSAGSGGQNEQYF TGCAGTGCGGGTAGCGGGGGGCAAAACGAGCAGTACTTC
. TRBJ2-2 13 TRBV30 . CAWSALGTGELFF TGTGCCTGGAGTGCGTTGGGCACCGGGGAGCTGTTTTTT
once TRBJ2-7 13 TRBV9 . CASSVDGVGEQYF TGTGCCAGCAGCGTAGATGGGGTGGGGGAGCAGTACTTC
once TRBJ2-7 14 TRBV5-4 TRBD1 CASSLPGTGVEQYF TGTGCCAGCAGTTTGCCCGGGACAGGGGTGGAGCAGTACTTC
. TRBJ2-7 13 TRBV25-1 TRBD1 CASSATGLREQYF TGTGCCAGCAGTGCGACAGGGTTGCGTGAGCAGTACTTC
. TRBJ1-1 14 TRBV3-1 TRBD1 CASSHPIRTGEAFF TGTGCCAGCAGCCATCCTATTAGGACAGGGGAAGCTTTCTTT
. TRBJ2-7 12 TRBV5-1 . CASIPPGHEQYF TGCGCCAGCATCCCCCCGGGCCACGAGCAGTACTTC
. TRBJ1-1 13 TRBV9 . CASSVSGNTEAFF TGTGCCAGCAGCGTATCTGGGAACACTGAAGCTTTCTTT
. TRBJ2-6 18 TRBV6-5 TRBD2 CASSYSGGWSTGANVLTF TGTGCCAGCAGTTACTCGGGGGGGTGGAGCACTGGGGCCAACGTCCTGACTTTC
. TRBJ2-3 15 TRBV9 . CASSVGRVGTDTQYF TGTGCCAGCAGCGTAGGCAGGGTCGGGACAGATACGCAGTATTTT
. TRBJ2-7 13 TRBV9 . CASSPTTGYEQYF TGTGCCAGCAGCCCAACGACCGGCTACGAGCAGTACTTC
few TRBJ2-7 13 TRBV18 . CASSGQGRNEQYF TGTGCCAGCTCAGGCCAGGGTAGGAACGAGCAGTACTTC
once TRBJ1-3 13 TRBV29-1 . CSVSWASGNTIYF TGCAGCGTTTCCTGGGCCTCTGGAAACACCATATATTTT
. TRBJ2-7 14 TRBV7-3 TRBD2 CASSLIGSGYEQYF TGTGCCAGCAGCTTAATCGGTAGCGGGTACGAGCAGTACTTC
. TRBJ2-1 16 TRBV27 TRBD1 CASSSRFRDRGHEQFF TGTGCCAGCAGTTCCAGATTCCGGGACAGGGGGCATGAGCAGTTCTTC
. TRBJ1-2 14 TRBV4-3 TRBD1 CASSQQTGRDGYTF TGCGCCAGCAGCCAACAGACAGGGCGGGATGGCTACACCTTC
. TRBJ2-5 14 TRBV10-2 . CASSELGARETQYF TGCGCCAGCAGTGAGTTGGGGGCTAGGGAGACCCAGTACTTC
. TRBJ2-3 15 TRBV29-1 . CSVRSGPWTSDTQYF TGCAGCGTACGATCCGGGCCTTGGACCTCAGATACGCAGTATTTT
. TRBJ2-7 17 TRBV27 . CASSLFIPGIATYEQYF TGTGCCAGCAGTTTATTCATCCCGGGTATTGCGACTTACGAGCAGTACTTC
. TRBJ1-2 14 TRBV6-1 . CASIFQGRTYGYTF TGTGCCAGCATATTTCAGGGGCGAACTTATGGCTACACCTTC
. TRBJ2-2 16 TRBV3-1 TRBD1 CASSQNPGQGVGELFF TGTGCCAGCAGCCAGAATCCGGGACAGGGTGTCGGGGAGCTGTTTTTT
. TRBJ2-3 15 TRBV5-6 TRBD1 CASSRRQGGTDTQYF TGTGCCAGCAGCCGGCGACAGGGTGGGACAGATACGCAGTATTTT
once TRBJ1-6 14 TRBV5-6 . CASSQDTVRSPLHF TGTGCCAGCAGCCAAGACACAGTCAGATCACCCCTCCACTTT
. TRBJ1-5 16 TRBV30 . CAWSVRGGGLVQPQHF TGTGCCTGGAGTGTCCGGGGAGGAGGCTTGGTGCAGCCCCAGCATTTT
. TRBJ2-7 17 TRBV6-2/TRBV6-3 . CASTKGPQGQREYEQYF TGTGCCAGCACCAAGGGTCCGCAGGGGCAGAGGGAGTACGAGCAGTACTTC
. TRBJ1-1 14 TRBV30 . CAWSVGLLNTEAFF TGTGCCTGGAGTGTAGGGTTGTTGAACACTGAAGCTTTCTTT
. TRBJ2-1 15 TRBV2 TRBD2 CASSEGGGYYNEQFF TGTGCCAGCAGTGAAGGCGGGGGGTACTACAATGAGCAGTTCTTC
few TRBJ2-5 14 TRBV3-1 . CASSLAGGGETQYF TGTGCCAGCAGCCTGGCTGGGGGTGGAGAGACCCAGTACTTC
once TRBJ1-4 14 TRBV20-1 . CSAPSLGDNEKLFF TGCAGTGCTCCCTCCCTTGGAGACAATGAAAAACTGTTTTTT
. TRBJ2-7 13 TRBV5-4 . CASSFPSDYEQYF TGTGCCAGCAGCTTCCCCTCAGACTACGAGCAGTACTTC
. TRBJ2-5 16 TRBV7-9 TRBD2 CASSLGTSGGLKTQYF TGTGCCAGCAGCTTAGGAACTAGCGGGGGCCTGAAGACCCAGTACTTC
. TRBJ1-1 15 TRBV20-1 . CSARGPGQANTEAFF TGCAGTGCTAGGGGCCCGGGACAAGCGAACACTGAAGCTTTCTTT